Given below is one T cell receptor (beta chain) in context. Its antigen is unknown. These data are taken from a study of T cell repertoires in cytomegalovirus infection. Study conclusions and caveats: In two of eight donors, the top clonotype was HLA-C-restricted CMV-specific.

Via MiXCR, TCRdb re-called the reads, giving one row per CDR3 protein. The sample shows about 340,000 distinct CDR3 sequences, 25% to 35% of them seen only once. This CDR3 has 14 amino acids. The trim removed 11 bases at V and 6 bases at J, leaving 10 bases unmatched. CDR1 and CDR2 from the germline V gene are MDHEN and SYDVKM. The source of this sequence is a human donor in good health (CMV status not recorded). Some clones in this sample may be carry-over from other donors' samples. The sample was cultured PBMCs, taken from culture after CMV antigen stimulation. The V call is TRBV28, the J call TRBJ2-1, with 10 bases that match TRBD2. CDR3 nucleotides: TGTGCCGGCAAGGGGCTAGCGGGAGCCAATGAGCAGTTCTTC. Encoded protein: CAGKGLAGANEQFF.